The table lists the clone carrying this T cell receptor (beta chain) with a few counts. Its antigen is not identified. This entry belongs to a study of identical twins. Notes on the study in general: Out-of-frame alpha sequences shared by twins were enriched for low generation probability. Beta clonotypes that were abundant in cord blood contained fewer insertions, a pattern absent from memory repertoires. Potential partial confounding of zero-insertion analyses by invariant MAIT and iNKT cells was noted.

Germline V CDR1 and CDR2: MNHNS, SASEGT. CDR3 length equals 16 residues. The V end was cut by 0 bases, the J end by 0 bases, with 9 bases between. Template switching (which added a universal primer site) was used, and cDNA carried unique molecular identifiers. One entry per CDR3 protein, called by TCRdb with MiXCR from the 5' RACE reads. Of about 530,000 distinct CDR3 sequences listed, nearly 15% are singletons. These same data were also listed under a study on yellow fever vaccine responses in identical twins.

This receptor was taken from a woman aged 18 to 35 in good health. V usage is TRBV6-1 and J usage is TRBJ2-1; possibly TRBD2 for D (5 bases). Sequencing was done on a sample of CD4+ T cells sorted from blood. In DNA form, the CDR3 reads TGTGCCAGCAGTGAAGCAAGAGGGCTCTCCTACAATGAGCAGTTCTTC. This gives the protein CASSEARGLSYNEQFF.